This T cell receptor (beta chain) was recorded in a study of T-cell reconstitution after alpha-beta-depleted transplantation in children. A library of TCRbeta sequences, prepared with unique molecular identifiers, was generated. TCRdb called the PCR reads again in MiXCR, with one record for every CDR3 protein. The sample includes 600,000 to 800,000 distinct CDR3 sequences, around 12% of them seen just once. From germline, CDR1 is SQVTM and CDR2 ANQGSEA. Trimming cost V 4 bases and J 4 bases, with 13 bases left between them. The CDR3 covers 14 residues. The sequencing used PBMCs, collected before TCRalphabeta/CD19-depleted stem cell transplant. The J gene is TRBJ2-2, the V gene TRBV29-1, with D possibly being TRBD1 or TRBD2 (5 bases each). The source is a girl aged 2-10 years with congenital amegakaryocytic thrombocytopenia, due to receive a stem cell transplant. Here the CDR3 DNA reads TGCAGCGTTGGAGGGGATCGGAGCACCGGGGAGCTGTTTTTT. Protein: CSVGGDRSTGELFF.